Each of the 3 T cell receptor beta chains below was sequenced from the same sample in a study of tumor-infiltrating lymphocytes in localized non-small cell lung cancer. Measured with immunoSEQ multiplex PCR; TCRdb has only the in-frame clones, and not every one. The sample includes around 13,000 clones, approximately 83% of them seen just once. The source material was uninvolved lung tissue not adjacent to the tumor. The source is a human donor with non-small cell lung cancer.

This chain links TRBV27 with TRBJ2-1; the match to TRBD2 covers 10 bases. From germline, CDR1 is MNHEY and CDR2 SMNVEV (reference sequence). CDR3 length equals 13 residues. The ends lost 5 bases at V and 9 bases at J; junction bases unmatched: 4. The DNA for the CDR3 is TGTGCCAGCAGTCCCCAGCGGGGGGGTGAGCAGTTCTTC. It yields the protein CASSPQRGGEQFF.

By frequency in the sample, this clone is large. CDR3: CASSLGQGGLETQYF. CDR3 DNA sequence: TGTGCCAGCAGTCTCGGACAGGGTGGTCTTGAGACCCAGTACTTC. J is TRBJ2-5 and V is TRBV28, with 8 positions matching TRBD1. Trimming took 5 bases from V and 5 from J; bases not matched to a gene: 10. The CDR3 spans 15 residues. Germline loops: CDR1 MDHEN, CDR2 SYDVKM.

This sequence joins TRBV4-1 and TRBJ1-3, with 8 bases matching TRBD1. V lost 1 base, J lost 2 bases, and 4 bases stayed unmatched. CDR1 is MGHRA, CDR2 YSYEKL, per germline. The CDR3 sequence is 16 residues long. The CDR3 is CASSQAPTGAGNTIYF. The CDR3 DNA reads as TGCGCCAGCAGCCAAGCCCCGACAGGGGCTGGAAACACCATATATTTT.